The 15 T cell receptor beta chains given below trace back to one sample, sequenced in a study of glioma-infiltrating T cells after dendritic cell vaccination. Sample time point: after dendritic cell vaccination, including at tumor progression/relapse. Repertoires were generated with immunoSEQ multiplex PCR, while TCRdb's copy carries only in-frame clones and drops some. The profile covers approximately 50,000 clones, with about 91% appearing a single time and over 4.5% taken by the ten largest. The sample here was blood, taken after dendritic cell vaccination. These receptors came from a human donor with glioblastoma.

The gene calls are TRBV9 and TRBJ1-4, with 10 bases matching TRBD1. This CDR3 has 16 amino acids. Per the germline V gene, CDR1 is SGDLS and CDR2 is YYNGEE. The J segment lost 6 bases and the V segment lost 1 base, leaving 6 bases of the junction unmatched. Written as DNA, the CDR3 is TGTGCCAGCAGCGTATCTTGGGGACAGGGGCATGAAAAACTGTTTTTT. Amino acid sequence: CASSVSWGQGHEKLFF.

The rearrangement joins TRBV19 to TRBJ2-6; D call uncertain. CDR1 and CDR2 from the germline V gene are LNHDA and SQIVND (reference sequence). CDR3 length: 14 residues. V lost 7 bases and J 1 base, leaving 8 bases between the germline ends. CDR3 protein: CASTPASGANVLTF. For the CDR3, the DNA is TGTGCCAGTACCCCCGCGTCTGGGGCCAACGTCCTGACTTTC. The full variable domain, in which reference TRBV19 and TRBJ2-6 provide the parts outside the CDR3, is DGGITQSPKYLFRKEGQNVTLSCEQNLNHDAMYWYRQDPGQGLRLIYYSQIVNDFQKGDIAEGYSVSREKKESFPLTVTSAQKNPTAFYLCASTPASGANVLTFGAGSRLTVL.

Concerning this clone: The junction does not match germline at one end; this may be a read error. CDR3 residues: CASSLADRGLTEAFF. The CDR3, as DNA: TGTGCCAGCAGCCTAGCTGACAGGGGGCTAACTGAAGCTTTCTTT. The genes are TRBV7-8 and TRBJ1-1, with 10 bases lining up with TRBD1. The CDR3 runs 15 residues. CDR1 is SGHVS, CDR2 FQNEAQ, per germline.

J is TRBJ2-7 and V is TRBV9; tentatively, D is TRBD2 (6 bases). The CDR3 is made up of 15 amino acids. V lost 6 bases to trimming and J lost 0 bases, with 16 bases between them. CDR1 and CDR2 (germline): SGDLS, YYNGEE. The CDR3 nucleotides read TGTGCCAGCACCCCCGGGAAGCGGGCCTCCTACGAGCAGTACTTC. Translating gives CASTPGKRASYEQYF.

This sequence joins TRBV5-1 and TRBJ1-2, with 7 bases matching TRBD1. Unmatched junction bases numbered 5, after V lost 3 bases and J lost 0 bases. Germline assignment: CDR1 SGHRS and CDR2 YFSETQ. The CDR3 is made up of 15 amino acids. The CDR3, as DNA: TGCGCCAGCAGCTCGCACAGGGGTGCTAACTATGGCTACACCTTC. Encoded protein: CASSSHRGANYGYTF. The full variable domain, rest sourced from reference TRBV5-1 and TRBJ1-2, is KAGVTQTPRYLIKTRGQQVTLSCSPISGHRSVSWYQQTPGQGLQFLFEYFSETQRNKGNFPGRFSGRQFSNSRSEMNVSTLELGDSALYLCASSSHRGANYGYTFGSGTRLTVV.

The chain is built from TRBV21-1 and TRBJ2-7; the D call in the table, TRBD1, was not verified against the DNA. TRBV21-1 is a pseudogene. The CDR3 is 19 residues long. The CDR3 protein is CASSHKNTIGQDISYEQYF. The CDR3 nucleotides are TGTGCCAGCAGCCACAAGAATACCATAGGACAGGACATCTCCTACGAGCAGTACTTC.

This clone was counted a few times. The chain employs TRBV7-6 and TRBJ1-5; the D gene is possibly TRBD1 (5 bases). The germline V and J ends were trimmed by 2 bases and 6 bases, with 8 bases remaining between them. Germline V gene data show CDR1 as SGHVS and CDR2 as FNYEAQ. CDR3 length equals 13 residues. The CDR3 region is CASSLTRAQPQHF. As DNA, the CDR3 is TGTGCCAGCAGCTTAACCAGGGCTCAGCCCCAGCATTTT.

A single count supports this clone. The chain combines TRBV27 with TRBJ2-2; no reliable D call. V dropped 6 bases and J dropped 1 base, with 6 bases sitting between them. The CDR3 has 13 amino acids. Germline V CDR1 and CDR2: MNHEY, SMNVEV (reference sequence). CDR3 in amino acids: CASRIMNTGELFF. In DNA, the CDR3 is TGTGCCAGCAGAATTATGAACACCGGGGAGCTGTTTTTT.

The chain is built from TRBV27 and TRBJ1-2; no reliable D call. The germline V gene encodes CDR1 MNHEY and CDR2 SMNVEV (reference sequence). This CDR3 comprises 13 residues. V lost 6 bases to trimming and J lost 1 base, with 9 bases between them. The CDR3 nucleotides are TGTGCCAGCAGGAGCTTCGGTAACTATGGCTACACCTTC. It yields the protein CASRSFGNYGYTF.

This chain links TRBV15 with TRBJ1-2, with TRBD1 matching 7 bases. Germline assignment: CDR1 LNHNV and CDR2 YYDKDF (reference sequence). CDR3 length: 15 residues. V was clipped by 5 bases and J by 4 bases; unmatched bases: 10. The CDR3 loop is CATSGGRGTTYGYTF. CDR3 coding DNA: TGTGCCACCAGCGGAGGCAGGGGGACCACCTATGGCTACACCTTC.

The gene calls are TRBV29-1 and TRBJ2-1; 7 bases align to TRBD2. The CDR3 length is 12 residues. Germline V CDR1 and CDR2: SQVTM, ANQGSEA. Germline trimming cut 6 bases from V and 4 bases from J; bases unmatched to any gene: 3. CDR3 DNA: TGCAGCGTCATGCGGGGGTACAATGAGCAGTTCTTC. The encoded protein is CSVMRGYNEQFF.

The chain has TRBV30 and TRBJ1-1; 8 bases line up with TRBD1. The germline V gene has CDR1 GTSNPN and CDR2 SVGIG (reference sequence). Trimming cost V 5 bases and J 2 bases; bases outside gene matches: 4. The CDR3 covers 13 residues. The CDR3 reads CAWWDRTNTEAFF. As DNA, the CDR3 is TGTGCCTGGTGGGACAGGACAAACACTGAAGCTTTCTTT.

The V gene is TRBV6-1, the J gene TRBJ2-7, with 10 nucleotides matching TRBD1. Trimming took 10 bases from V and 4 from J; bases not matched to a gene: 13. The CDR3 sequence is 15 residues long. The germline V gene encodes CDR1 MNHNS and CDR2 SASEGT. The CDR3 is CAIRPMGQGWYEQYF. As DNA, the CDR3 is TGTGCCATCCGACCAATGGGACAGGGGTGGTACGAGCAGTACTTC.

The gene calls are TRBV7-3 and TRBJ2-5; 8 positions agree with TRBD1. This CDR3 is built from 13 residues. V gave up 5 bases and J gave up 5 bases; unmatched junction bases: 4. CDR1 and CDR2 from the germline V gene are SGHTA and FQGTGA. The DNA for the CDR3 is TGTGCCAGCAGCATGGACAGGGCGGAGACCCAGTACTTC. Translation gives CASSMDRAETQYF.

This chain uses TRBV15 with TRBJ1-1; no reliable D call. V was cut by 2 bases and J by 5 bases, with 12 bases left in between. Germline CDR1 is LNHNV and CDR2 is YYDKDF (reference sequence). This CDR3 spans 14 amino acids. DNA of the CDR3: TGTGCCACCAGCAGAATAGGCGGTAGGACTGAAGCTTTCTTT. The encoded protein is CATSRIGGRTEAFF.